A selection of T cell receptor beta chains follows, all from one sample in a study of blood T cell repertoires in COVID-19. The repertoire was sequenced with immunoSEQ multiplex PCR; TCRdb's copy has only in-frame clones and lacks some. The sample includes about 210,000 clones, about 83% of them seen just once. What was sequenced was peripheral blood. All receptors derive from a woman between 45 and 65 years old with acute or convalescent COVID-19. Both conserved end residues are part of each CDR3. D genes are given only for firm matches. Rows give clone size only sometimes, using once, few, many, or a class for an expanded clone.

TRBD1 . TRBJ1-1 TRBV5-8 CASSPRQGRSTEAFF TGTGCCAGCAGCCCCAGACAGGGTCGGAGCACTGAAGCTTTCTTT
. . TRBJ2-3 TRBV28 CASSFLLGTDTQYF TGTGCCAGCAGTTTCTTACTGGGCACAGATACGCAGTATTTT
TRBD1 . TRBJ2-5 TRBV15 CATSRPTGGRGETQYF TGTGCCACCAGCAGACCGACAGGGGGCCGTGGGGAGACCCAGTACTTC
TRBD2 once TRBJ2-7 TRBV19 CASSPRPRALAGDEQYF TGTGCCAGTAGTCCCAGACCGCGGGCTCTAGCGGGAGACGAGCAGTACTTC
. . TRBJ1-1 TRBV4-2 CASSQEEGSRNTEAFF TGTGCCAGCAGCCAAGAGGAGGGGTCAAGGAACACTGAAGCTTTCTTT
. . TRBJ2-1 TRBV12-2 CASRGGSGLIYNEQFF TGTGCAAGTCGCGGTGGTAGCGGACTAATCTACAATGAGCAGTTCTTC
TRBD2 . TRBJ2-7 TRBV2 CASGPSGTYYEQYF TGTGCCAGCGGCCCTAGCGGGACATACTACGAGCAGTACTTC
TRBD2 . TRBJ2-1 TRBV5-6 CASSLTSGGPYNEQFF TGTGCCAGCAGCTTAACTAGCGGGGGACCTTACAATGAGCAGTTCTTC
. . TRBJ2-7 TRBV19 CATLLGGNEQYF TGTGCCACCCTCCTTGGGGGGAACGAGCAGTACTTC
TRBD1 . TRBJ2-3 TRBV20-1 CSASRGQNTDTQYF TGCAGTGCTAGTCGGGGACAGAACACAGATACGCAGTATTTT
. . TRBJ1-2 TRBV5-8 CASSPGTRSYGYTF TGTGCCAGCAGCCCCGGGACAAGGAGCTATGGCTACACCTTC
. . TRBJ2-7 TRBV6-1 CASSEYLAYEQYF TGTGCCAGCAGTGAATACCTAGCCTACGAGCAGTACTTC
. few TRBJ2-2 TRBV7-9 CASSQDSNTGELFF TGTGCCAGCAGTCAAGACAGCAACACCGGGGAGCTGTTTTTT
. few TRBJ2-5 TRBV15 CATSRDPGDDQETQYF TGTGCCACCAGCAGAGATCCGGGAGATGACCAAGAGACCCAGTACTTC
TRBD1 . TRBJ1-1 TRBV5-1 CASSLGQRNTEAFF TGCGCCAGCAGCCTGGGACAGCGGAACACTGAAGCTTTCTTT
TRBD2 . TRBJ2-1 TRBV27 CASSTPGTSAGAPQFF TGTGCCAGCAGTACCCCCGGGACTAGTGCTGGGGCCCCGCAGTTCTTC
. . TRBJ2-3 TRBV7-3 CASSPDYLLTDTQYF TGTGCCAGCAGCCCCGACTACCTTCTCACAGATACGCAGTATTTT
. . TRBJ2-7 TRBV29-1 CSVETGKLGGEQYF TGCAGCGTTGAAACAGGGAAACTAGGGGGAGAGCAGTACTTC
TRBD2 . TRBJ2-3 TRBV3-1/TRBV3-2 CASSHTGGSTDTQYF TGTGCCAGCAGCCATACGGGAGGGAGCACAGATACGCAGTATTTT
TRBD1 . TRBJ1-5 TRBV7-2 CASSPRTGGMWQPQHF TGTGCCAGCAGCCCCCGGACAGGGGGCATGTGGCAGCCCCAGCATTTT
. . TRBJ2-4 TRBV15 CATSRDGPRDSQYF TGTGCCACCAGCAGAGATGGGCCCCGGGACTCTCAGTACTTC
. once TRBJ2-3 TRBV3-1/TRBV3-2 CASSARGKDTQYF TGTGCCAGCAGCGCAAGAGGTAAAGATACGCAGTATTTT
TRBD1 . TRBJ1-5 TRBV20-1 CSASPTYQGASQPQHF TGCAGTGCTAGTCCTACTTACCAGGGGGCGTCTCAGCCCCAGCATTTT
. few TRBJ1-1 TRBV5-4 CASSHETGNTEAFF TGTGCCAGCAGCCATGAAACAGGGAACACTGAAGCTTTCTTT
. . TRBJ2-3 TRBV5-1 CASSLDAASTDTQYF TGCGCCAGCAGCTTGGACGCGGCAAGCACAGATACGCAGTATTTT
TRBD1 . TRBJ2-1 TRBV5-5 CASSWTGDEQFF TGTGCCAGCAGCTGGACAGGGGATGAGCAGTTCTTC
. . TRBJ1-5 TRBV15 CATSGDRSNQPQHF TGTGCCACCAGCGGAGACAGGAGCAATCAGCCCCAGCATTTT
. . TRBJ2-1 TRBV9 CASSVGRTRDEQFF TGTGCCAGCAGCGTCGGCAGGACTCGGGATGAGCAGTTCTTC
. . TRBJ1-6 TRBV28 CASSAGMSPLHF TGTGCCAGCAGTGCAGGGATGTCACCCCTCCACTTT
TRBD1 . TRBJ1-1 TRBV20-1 CSGGQGTEAFF TGCAGTGGGGGACAGGGCACTGAAGCTTTCTTT
. . TRBJ1-1 TRBV28 CASFRGTLEAFF TGTGCCAGTTTCCGGGGTACTCTTGAAGCTTTCTTT
TRBD2 once TRBJ2-5 TRBV5-1 CASSLAGTAGGETQYF TGCGCCAGCAGCTTGGCGGGGACGGCGGGAGGAGAGACCCAGTACTTC
TRBD2 . TRBJ2-3 TRBV6-1 CASSGRLAGSTDTQYF TGTGCCAGCAGTGGAAGACTAGCGGGAAGCACAGATACGCAGTATTTT
. . TRBJ1-3 TRBV5-1 CASSSQGSGNTIYF TGCGCCAGCAGCTCCCAGGGCTCTGGAAACACCATATATTTT
. few TRBJ1-1 TRBV24-1 CATSDPSNGGTEAFF TGTGCCACCAGTGATCCGAGCAATGGAGGGACTGAAGCTTTCTTT
. few TRBJ2-7 TRBV6-6 CASSWGAGGTEQYF TGTGCCAGCAGTTGGGGGGCAGGGGGGACCGAGCAGTACTTC
. . TRBJ2-5 TRBV4-1 CASSHPDSLETQYF TGCGCCAGCAGCCACCCGGACAGTTTGGAGACCCAGTACTTC
TRBD2 . TRBJ2-1 TRBV6-5 CASTRPGLINEQFF TGTGCCAGCACAAGACCGGGACTAATCAATGAGCAGTTCTTC
TRBD2 . TRBJ2-7 TRBV18 CASSLGLAGDYEQYF TGTGCCAGCTCCCTCGGACTAGCGGGGGACTACGAGCAGTACTTC
TRBD1 . TRBJ1-1 TRBV19 CASSLQGANTEAFF TGTGCCAGTAGTCTCCAGGGGGCGAACACTGAAGCTTTCTTT
. . TRBJ1-6 TRBV19 CASTGGARGNSPLHF TGTGCCAGTACCGGGGGGGCCAGGGGTAATTCACCCCTCCACTTT
TRBD2 . TRBJ2-7 TRBV29-1 CSVPGLAGGPVYEQYF TGCAGCGTTCCGGGACTAGCGGGAGGGCCGGTCTACGAGCAGTACTTC
TRBD2 . TRBJ2-1 TRBV2 CASELAGNNEQFF TGTGCCAGCGAACTAGCGGGAAACAATGAGCAGTTCTTC
. . TRBJ1-4 TRBV9 CASSESPGVANEKLFF TGTGCCAGCAGCGAGTCTCCAGGGGTGGCTAATGAAAAACTGTTTTTT
TRBD1 . TRBJ1-2 TRBV6-6 CASRGQANYGYTF TGTGCCAGCAGGGGACAGGCAAACTATGGCTACACCTTC
. . TRBJ2-3 TRBV5-1 CASSEGDSTDTQYF TGCGCCAGCAGTGAGGGGGATAGCACAGATACGCAGTATTTT
TRBD2 . TRBJ2-7 TRBV5-4 CASSLGVSSGDEQYF TGTGCCAGCAGCTTGGGTGTGTCTAGCGGAGACGAGCAGTACTTC
. once TRBJ2-1 TRBV7-9 CASSLGVTNYNEQFF TGTGCCAGCAGCTTAGGGGTGACAAACTACAATGAGCAGTTCTTC
TRBD1 . TRBJ1-5 TRBV30 CAWTYTGTGGAVCNQPQHF TGTGCCTGGACCTACACCGGGACAGGGGGCGCGGTCTGCAATCAGCCCCAGCATTTT
TRBD1 few TRBJ2-7 TRBV27 CASSLSTGGYEQYF TGTGCCAGCAGTTTATCGACAGGGGGGTACGAGCAGTACTTC
. . TRBJ2-2 TRBV7-8 CASSLVGGPTGELFF TGTGCCAGCAGCTTAGTGGGGGGGCCCACCGGGGAGCTGTTTTTT
TRBD1 . TRBJ1-2 TRBV5-1 CASSWDSTNYGYTF TGCGCCAGCAGCTGGGACAGCACTAACTATGGCTACACCTTC
. few TRBJ1-1 TRBV30 CAWSRGMNTEAFF TGTGCCTGGAGTCGGGGGATGAACACTGAAGCTTTCTTT
. . TRBJ1-5 TRBV9 CASSVEQDQPQHF TGTGCCAGCAGCGTAGAACAGGATCAGCCCCAGCATTTT
TRBD1 . TRBJ2-5 TRBV10-3 CAISEATGGGETQYF TGTGCCATCAGTGAGGCGACAGGGGGCGGAGAGACCCAGTACTTC
. once TRBJ2-1 TRBV7-3 CATSQGAGGHEQFF TGTGCCACCTCCCAGGGGGCGGGAGGGCATGAGCAGTTCTTC
TRBD1 . TRBJ2-2 TRBV10-3 CAISDQPGTGRTGELFF TGTGCCATCAGCGATCAGCCCGGGACAGGGAGGACCGGGGAGCTGTTTTTT
. once TRBJ2-3 TRBV2 CASRDPRRADTQYF TGTGCCAGCAGGGACCCCCGGAGGGCAGATACGCAGTATTTT
TRBD1 few TRBJ2-7 TRBV7-9 CASSRRQGTYEQYF TGTGCCAGCAGTCGAAGACAGGGAACCTACGAGCAGTACTTC
. . TRBJ2-1 TRBV6-5 CASSYSTRGEQFF TGTGCCAGCAGTTACTCGACGAGAGGGGAGCAGTTCTTC